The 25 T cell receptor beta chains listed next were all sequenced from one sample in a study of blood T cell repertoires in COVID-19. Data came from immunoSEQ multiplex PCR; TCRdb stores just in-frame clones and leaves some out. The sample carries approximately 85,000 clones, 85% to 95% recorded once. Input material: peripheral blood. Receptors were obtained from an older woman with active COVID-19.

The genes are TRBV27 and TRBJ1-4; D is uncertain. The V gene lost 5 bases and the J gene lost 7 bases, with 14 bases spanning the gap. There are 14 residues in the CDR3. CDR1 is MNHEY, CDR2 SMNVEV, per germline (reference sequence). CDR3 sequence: CASSPGLIIEKLFF. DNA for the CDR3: TGTGCCAGCAGTCCCGGACTGATCATTGAAAAACTGTTTTTT.

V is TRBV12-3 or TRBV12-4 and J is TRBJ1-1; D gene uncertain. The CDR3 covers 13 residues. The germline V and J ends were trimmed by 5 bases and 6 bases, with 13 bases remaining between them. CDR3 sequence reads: CASSRPSVSEAFF. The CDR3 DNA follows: TGTGCCAGCAGTCGCCCGTCGGTCTCTGAAGCTTTCTTT.

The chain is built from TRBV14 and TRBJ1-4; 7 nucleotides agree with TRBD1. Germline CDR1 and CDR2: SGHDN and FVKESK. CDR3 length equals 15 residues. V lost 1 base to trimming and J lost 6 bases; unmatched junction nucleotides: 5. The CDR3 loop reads CASSQALQGDEKLFF. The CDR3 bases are TGTGCCAGCAGCCAAGCGCTCCAGGGGGATGAAAAACTGTTTTTT.

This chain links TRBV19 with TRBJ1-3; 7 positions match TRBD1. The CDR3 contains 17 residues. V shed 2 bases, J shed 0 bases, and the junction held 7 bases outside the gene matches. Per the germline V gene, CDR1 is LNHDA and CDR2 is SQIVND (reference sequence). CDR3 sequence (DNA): TGTGCCAGTAGTATAATGGGACAGACCAGCTCTGGAAACACCATATATTTT. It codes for CASSIMGQTSSGNTIYF.

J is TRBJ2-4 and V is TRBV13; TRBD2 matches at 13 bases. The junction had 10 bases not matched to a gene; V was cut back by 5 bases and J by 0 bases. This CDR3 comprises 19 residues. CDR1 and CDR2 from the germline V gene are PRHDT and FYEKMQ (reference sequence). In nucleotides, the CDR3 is TGTGCCAGCAGCCGGGGACTAGCGGGGATTTTAATAGCCAAAAACATTCAGTACTTC. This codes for CASSRGLAGILIAKNIQYF.

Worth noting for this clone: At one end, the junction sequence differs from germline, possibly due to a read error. The CDR3 sequence: CASRLFPGQAYEQYF. CDR3 sequence (DNA): TGTGCCAGCAGATTATTTCCGGGACAGGCCTACGAGCAGTACTTC. The chain recombines TRBV28 with TRBJ2-7, with TRBD1 matching 8 bases. The V gene's germline CDR1 is MDHEN and CDR2 SYDVKM. This CDR3 has 15 residues.

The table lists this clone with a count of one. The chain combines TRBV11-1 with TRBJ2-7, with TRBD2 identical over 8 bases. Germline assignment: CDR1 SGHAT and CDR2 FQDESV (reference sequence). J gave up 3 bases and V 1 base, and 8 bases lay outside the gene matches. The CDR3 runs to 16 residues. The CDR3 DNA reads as TGTGCCAGCAGCTTAGAAGCGGGAGTTACTCTCTACGAGCAGTACTTC. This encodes CASSLEAGVTLYEQYF.

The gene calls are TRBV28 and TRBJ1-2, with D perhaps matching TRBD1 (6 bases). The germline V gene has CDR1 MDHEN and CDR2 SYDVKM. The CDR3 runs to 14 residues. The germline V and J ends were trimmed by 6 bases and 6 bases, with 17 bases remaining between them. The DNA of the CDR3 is TGTGCCAGCAGCCTGGTCCAGGGGAAGAATGGCTACACCTTC. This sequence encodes CASSLVQGKNGYTF.

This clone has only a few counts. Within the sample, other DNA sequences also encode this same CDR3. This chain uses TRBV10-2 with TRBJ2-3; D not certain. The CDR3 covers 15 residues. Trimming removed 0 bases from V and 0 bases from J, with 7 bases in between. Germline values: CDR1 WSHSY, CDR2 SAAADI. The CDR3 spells CASSESPVSTDTQYF. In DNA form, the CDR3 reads TGCGCCAGCAGTGAGTCGCCGGTGAGCACAGATACGCAGTATTTT.

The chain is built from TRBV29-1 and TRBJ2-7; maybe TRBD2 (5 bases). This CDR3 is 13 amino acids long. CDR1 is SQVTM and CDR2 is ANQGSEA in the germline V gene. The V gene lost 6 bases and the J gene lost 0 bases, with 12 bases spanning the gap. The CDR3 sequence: CSVQPGISYEQYF. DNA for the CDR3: TGCAGCGTCCAACCGGGGATCTCCTACGAGCAGTACTTC.

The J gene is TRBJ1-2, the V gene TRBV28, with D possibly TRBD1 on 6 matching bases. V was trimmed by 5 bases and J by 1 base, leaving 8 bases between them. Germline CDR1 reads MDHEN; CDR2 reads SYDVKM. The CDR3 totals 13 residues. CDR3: CASSADSNYGYTF. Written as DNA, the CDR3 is TGTGCCAGCAGTGCGGACAGTAACTATGGCTACACCTTC.

In DNA, the CDR3 is TGCAGCGCCCCCCCGGCTAGCGGGAGTCATGAGACCCAGTACTTC. It specifies CSAPPASGSHETQYF. This sequence joins TRBV29-1 and TRBJ2-5; 10 bases line up with TRBD2. In germline, CDR1 is SQVTM, CDR2 ANQGSEA. After removal of 7 bases from V and 5 bases from J, the junction contained 13 bases not matched to a gene. This CDR3 region has 15 residues. Full variable domain (rest looked up from reference TRBV29-1 and TRBJ2-5): SAVISQKPSRDICQRGTSLTIQCQVDSQVTMMFWYRQQPGQSLTLIATANQGSEATYESGFVIDKFPISRPNLTFSTLTVSNMSPEDSSIYLCSAPPASGSHETQYFGPGTRLLVL.

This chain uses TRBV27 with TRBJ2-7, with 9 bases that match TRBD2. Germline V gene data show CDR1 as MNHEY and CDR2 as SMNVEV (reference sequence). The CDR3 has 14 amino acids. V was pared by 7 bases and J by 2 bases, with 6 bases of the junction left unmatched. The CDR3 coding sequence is TGTGCCAGCACTAGGACTAGCGCTACCTACGAGCAGTACTTC. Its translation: CASTRTSATYEQYF.

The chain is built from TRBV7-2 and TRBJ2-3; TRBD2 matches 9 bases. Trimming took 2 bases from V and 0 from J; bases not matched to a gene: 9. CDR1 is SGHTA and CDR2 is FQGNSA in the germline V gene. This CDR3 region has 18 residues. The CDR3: CASSLLSGGRTSTDTQYF. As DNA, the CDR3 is TGTGCCAGCAGCTTACTAAGCGGGGGGCGGACTAGCACAGATACGCAGTATTTT. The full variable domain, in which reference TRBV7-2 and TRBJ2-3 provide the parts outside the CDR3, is GAGVSQSPSNKVTEKGKDVELRCDPISGHTALYWYRQSLGQGLEFLIYFQGNSAPDKSGLPSDRFSAERTGGSVSTLTIQRTQQEDSAVYLCASSLLSGGRTSTDTQYFGPGTRLTVL.

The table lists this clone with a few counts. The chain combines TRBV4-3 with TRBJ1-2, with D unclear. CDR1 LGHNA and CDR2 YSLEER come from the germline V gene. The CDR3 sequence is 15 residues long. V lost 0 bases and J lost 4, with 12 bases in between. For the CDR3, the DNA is TGCGCCAGCAGCCAAGACCACAGCCGGGGCTATGGCTACACCTTC. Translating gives CASSQDHSRGYGYTF.

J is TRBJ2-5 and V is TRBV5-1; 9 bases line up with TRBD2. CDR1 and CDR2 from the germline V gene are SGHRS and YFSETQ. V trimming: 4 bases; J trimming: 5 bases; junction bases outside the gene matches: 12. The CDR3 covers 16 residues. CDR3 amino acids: CASSKVGGGAGETQYF. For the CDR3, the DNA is TGCGCCAGCAGCAAGGTTGGCGGGGGGGCCGGGGAGACCCAGTACTTC.

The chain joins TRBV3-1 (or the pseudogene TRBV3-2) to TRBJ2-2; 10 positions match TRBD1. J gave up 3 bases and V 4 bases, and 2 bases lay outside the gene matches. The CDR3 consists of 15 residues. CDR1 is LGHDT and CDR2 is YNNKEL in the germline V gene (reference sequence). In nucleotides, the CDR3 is TGTGCCAGCAGCCTGGGACAGGGGTACACCGGGGAGCTGTTTTTT. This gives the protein CASSLGQGYTGELFF.

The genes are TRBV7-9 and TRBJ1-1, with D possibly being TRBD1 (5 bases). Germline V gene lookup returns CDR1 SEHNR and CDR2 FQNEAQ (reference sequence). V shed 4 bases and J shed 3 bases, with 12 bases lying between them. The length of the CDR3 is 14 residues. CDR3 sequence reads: CASSYQGADTEAFF. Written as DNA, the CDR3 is TGTGCCAGCAGCTATCAGGGCGCGGACACTGAAGCTTTCTTT.

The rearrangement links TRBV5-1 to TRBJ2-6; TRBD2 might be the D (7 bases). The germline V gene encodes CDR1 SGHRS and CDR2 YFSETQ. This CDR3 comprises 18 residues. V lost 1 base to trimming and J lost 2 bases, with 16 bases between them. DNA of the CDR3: TGCGCCAGCAGCTTGAGGCGGGGGCTGTTCACTGGGGCCAACGTCCTGACTTTC. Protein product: CASSLRRGLFTGANVLTF.

This chain's CDR3 is CASSPLGPLGYGYTF. CDR3 bases: TGTGCCAGCAGCCCCCTGGGGCCGTTAGGCTATGGCTACACCTTC. The genes are TRBV6-2 or TRBV6-3 and TRBJ1-2; possible D gene TRBD1, 5 bases. The CDR3 has 15 residues. V was pared by 6 bases and J by 4 bases, with 18 bases between. The germline V gene has CDR1 MNHEY and CDR2 SVGEGT.

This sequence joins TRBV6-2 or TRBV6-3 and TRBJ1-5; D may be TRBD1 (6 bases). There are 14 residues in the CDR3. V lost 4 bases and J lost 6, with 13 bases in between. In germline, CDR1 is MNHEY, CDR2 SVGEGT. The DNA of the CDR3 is TGTGCCAGCAGTTTAAGAGGGGGTAGTCAGCCCCAGCATTTT. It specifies CASSLRGGSQPQHF.

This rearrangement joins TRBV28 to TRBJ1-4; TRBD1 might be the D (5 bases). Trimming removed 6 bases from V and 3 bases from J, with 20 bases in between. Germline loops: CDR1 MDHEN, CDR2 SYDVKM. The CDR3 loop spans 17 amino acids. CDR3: CASSLTGGGMANEKLFF. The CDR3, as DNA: TGTGCCAGCAGCCTAACGGGGGGGGGAATGGCTAATGAAAAACTGTTTTTT.

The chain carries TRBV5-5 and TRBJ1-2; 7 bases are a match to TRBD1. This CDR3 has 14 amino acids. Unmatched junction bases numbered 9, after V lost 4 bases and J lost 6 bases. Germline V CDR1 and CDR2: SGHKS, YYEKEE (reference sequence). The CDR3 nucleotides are TGTGCCAGCAGCCCCACGCCGGACAGGCATGGCTACACCTTC. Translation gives CASSPTPDRHGYTF. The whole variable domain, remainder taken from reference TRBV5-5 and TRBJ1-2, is DAGVTQSPTHLIKTRGQQVTLRCSPISGHKSVSWYQQVLGQGPQFIFQYYEKEERGRGNFPDRFSARQFPNYSSELNVNALLLGDSALYLCASSPTPDRHGYTFGSGTRLTVV.

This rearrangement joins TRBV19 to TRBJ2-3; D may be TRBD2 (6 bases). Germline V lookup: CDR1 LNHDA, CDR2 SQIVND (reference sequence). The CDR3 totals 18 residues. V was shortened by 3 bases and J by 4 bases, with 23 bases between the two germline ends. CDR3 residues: CASSIGGGLLMGADTQYF. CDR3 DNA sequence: TGTGCCAGTAGTATCGGCGGAGGGCTCTTAATGGGCGCAGATACGCAGTATTTT.

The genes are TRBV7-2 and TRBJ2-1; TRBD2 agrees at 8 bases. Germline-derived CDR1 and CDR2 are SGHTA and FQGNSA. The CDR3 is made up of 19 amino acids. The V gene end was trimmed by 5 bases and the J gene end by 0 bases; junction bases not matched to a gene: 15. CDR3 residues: CASSLSRIAGSSSYNEQFF. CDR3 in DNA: TGTGCCAGCAGCCTCTCACGTATAGCGGGGTCCAGCTCCTACAATGAGCAGTTCTTC.